The rows below give T cell receptor beta chains drawn from one sample of a study of T cells in Graves' hyperthyroidism and ophthalmopathy. Each CDR3 protein gets one entry after TCRdb re-called the multiplex PCR reads with MiXCR. The table lists approximately 870,000 distinct CDR3 sequences, around 38% of them singletons, with 7% to 10% in the top ten. The sequencing input was blood. These receptors originate from a man younger than 35 with Graves' hyperthyroidism. The CDR3 runs from the conserved cysteine through the conserved F or W. The D gene is left open where the match is weak. Clone size is shown for a subset of rows, as once, few, many or a class of expanded clone.

j_call: TRBJ1-3
d_call: .
v_call: TRBV7-2
cdr3_length: 18
clone_size: .
cdr3_nt: TGCGCCAGCAGCCTCCCAACCGGGGACGAGGGCCCTGGAAACACCATATATTTT
cdr3_aa: CASSLPTGDEGPGNTIYF

j_call: TRBJ2-5
d_call: .
v_call: TRBV14
cdr3_length: 14
clone_size: few
cdr3_nt: TGTGCCAGCAGCCTACGGGACTTACAAGAGACCCAGTACTTC
cdr3_aa: CASSLRDLQETQYF

j_call: TRBJ2-2
d_call: .
v_call: TRBV5-4
cdr3_length: 15
clone_size: few
cdr3_nt: TGTGCCAGCAGCCCCTTTGGGCCCTCAACCGGGGAGCTGTTTTTT
cdr3_aa: CASSPFGPSTGELFF

j_call: TRBJ1-2
d_call: TRBD1
v_call: TRBV5-1
cdr3_length: 13
clone_size: once
cdr3_nt: TGCGCCAGCAGGGAGTCGACAGGGAGCGGCTACACCTTC
cdr3_aa: CASRESTGSGYTF

j_call: TRBJ1-5
d_call: .
v_call: TRBV7-2
cdr3_length: 16
clone_size: .
cdr3_nt: TGTGCCAGCGGAGGACCGGGACCGAGTAGCAATCAGCCCCAGCATTTT
cdr3_aa: CASGGPGPSSNQPQHF

j_call: TRBJ2-7
d_call: .
v_call: TRBV6-5
cdr3_length: 13
clone_size: few
cdr3_nt: TGTGCCAGCAGTTATGATACCCTCTACGAGCAGTACTTC
cdr3_aa: CASSYDTLYEQYF

j_call: TRBJ1-4
d_call: TRBD1
v_call: TRBV11-2
cdr3_length: 16
clone_size: .
cdr3_nt: TGTGCCAGCAGCCCCGAGTCGGCAGGGGGAAATGAAAAACTGTTTTTT
cdr3_aa: CASSPESAGGNEKLFF

j_call: TRBJ2-7
d_call: TRBD2
v_call: TRBV7-2
cdr3_length: 15
clone_size: many
cdr3_nt: TGTGCCAGCAGCCAAACTAGCGGGGGGGCCCGTGAGCAGTACTTC
cdr3_aa: CASSQTSGGAREQYF

j_call: TRBJ1-1
d_call: .
v_call: TRBV4-1
cdr3_length: 14
clone_size: few
cdr3_nt: TGTGCCAGCAGCGTGGGATACAGGATTGCTGAAGCTTTCTTT
cdr3_aa: CASSVGYRIAEAFF

j_call: TRBJ2-7
d_call: TRBD2
v_call: TRBV7-7
cdr3_length: 18
clone_size: once
cdr3_nt: TGTGCTAGCAGCCCCGGACTAGCGGGAGGGCCGTATCCCAACGAGCAGTACTTC
cdr3_aa: CASSPGLAGGPYPNEQYF

j_call: TRBJ2-7
d_call: TRBD2
v_call: TRBV11-2
cdr3_length: 14
clone_size: few
cdr3_nt: TGTGCCAGCAGCTTAGCGGGAGGAAAGTACGAGCAGTACTTC
cdr3_aa: CASSLAGGKYEQYF

j_call: TRBJ2-7
d_call: TRBD2
v_call: TRBV20-1
cdr3_length: 11
clone_size: many
cdr3_nt: TGCAGTGCCGGGACTAACTACGAGCAGTACTTC
cdr3_aa: CSAGTNYEQYF

j_call: TRBJ2-7
d_call: .
v_call: TRBV7-2
cdr3_length: 13
clone_size: .
cdr3_nt: TGCGCCAGCAGCTCTAAGGTTTCCTACGAGCAGTACTTC
cdr3_aa: CASSSKVSYEQYF

j_call: TRBJ2-5
d_call: .
v_call: TRBV4-2
cdr3_length: 14
clone_size: .
cdr3_nt: TGTGCCAGCAGCCATCAGGGGCCTGATGAGACCCAGTACTTC
cdr3_aa: CASSHQGPDETQYF

j_call: TRBJ1-1
d_call: TRBD1
v_call: TRBV14
cdr3_length: 14
clone_size: .
cdr3_nt: TGTGCCAGCAGCCGAACAGGGGCATTAACTGAAGCTTTCTTT
cdr3_aa: CASSRTGALTEAFF

j_call: TRBJ1-1
d_call: .
v_call: TRBV25-1
cdr3_length: 12
clone_size: .
cdr3_nt: TGTGCCAGCACCCTGGCCCAGGGTGAAGCTTTCTTT
cdr3_aa: CASTLAQGEAFF

j_call: TRBJ2-7
d_call: .
v_call: TRBV29-1
cdr3_length: 13
clone_size: many
cdr3_nt: TGCAGCGCCCTGGACACCGATCGTTACGAGCAGTACTTC
cdr3_aa: CSALDTDRYEQYF

j_call: TRBJ2-2
d_call: .
v_call: TRBV7-2
cdr3_length: 14
clone_size: few
cdr3_nt: TGTGCCAGCAGCTCTCAAGGGGGAGCCGGGGAGCTGTTTTTT
cdr3_aa: CASSSQGGAGELFF

j_call: TRBJ1-1
d_call: .
v_call: TRBV7-3
cdr3_length: 15
clone_size: few
cdr3_nt: TGTGCCAGCAGCCCGACGGGGGGCGAAGGCACTGAAGCTTTCTTT
cdr3_aa: CASSPTGGEGTEAFF

j_call: TRBJ2-5
d_call: .
v_call: TRBV20-1
cdr3_length: 14
clone_size: .
cdr3_nt: TGCAGTGCTCCCCGGAGGGACACCCAAGAGACCCAGTACTTC
cdr3_aa: CSAPRRDTQETQYF

j_call: TRBJ1-5
d_call: .
v_call: TRBV20-1
cdr3_length: 13
clone_size: many
cdr3_nt: TGCAGTGCTAGTGGAGGGAACAATCAGCCCCAGCATTTT
cdr3_aa: CSASGGNNQPQHF

j_call: TRBJ1-1
d_call: TRBD1
v_call: TRBV24-1
cdr3_length: 12
clone_size: .
cdr3_nt: TGTGCCACAGGGGGCTTGGGCACTGAAGCTTTCTTT
cdr3_aa: CATGGLGTEAFF

j_call: TRBJ1-3
d_call: .
v_call: TRBV7-3
cdr3_length: 18
clone_size: .
cdr3_nt: TGTGCCAGCAGCTCCCATGCAGGGAATCGGAGCTCTGGAAACACCATATATTTT
cdr3_aa: CASSSHAGNRSSGNTIYF

j_call: TRBJ1-6
d_call: .
v_call: TRBV9
cdr3_length: 13
clone_size: many
cdr3_nt: TGTGCCAGCAGGACGGCCAGTGGTTCACCCCTCCACTTT
cdr3_aa: CASRTASGSPLHF

j_call: TRBJ2-7
d_call: TRBD1
v_call: TRBV19
cdr3_length: 14
clone_size: .
cdr3_nt: TGTGCCAGCAGTTCGACAGGGAATTCCTACGAGCAGTACTTC
cdr3_aa: CASSSTGNSYEQYF

j_call: TRBJ2-2
d_call: .
v_call: TRBV20-1
cdr3_length: 15
clone_size: few
cdr3_nt: TGCAGTGCTAGAGGTCGAGGAGGGGAGGCCGGGGAGCTGTTTTTT
cdr3_aa: CSARGRGGEAGELFF

j_call: TRBJ2-7
d_call: .
v_call: TRBV5-1
cdr3_length: 13
clone_size: .
cdr3_nt: TGCGCCAGCAGCCGACAACAACGGAGCGAGCAGTACTTC
cdr3_aa: CASSRQQRSEQYF

j_call: TRBJ2-7
d_call: .
v_call: TRBV5-1
cdr3_length: 15
clone_size: .
cdr3_nt: TGCGCCAGCATGGGGGGCCTGGATTCGCCCTACGAGCAGTACTTC
cdr3_aa: CASMGGLDSPYEQYF

j_call: TRBJ2-5
d_call: .
v_call: TRBV7-9
cdr3_length: 15
clone_size: few
cdr3_nt: TGTGCCAGCAGCCAACCCTTTTCGCGGCAAGAGACCCAGTACTTC
cdr3_aa: CASSQPFSRQETQYF

j_call: TRBJ2-6
d_call: .
v_call: TRBV29-1
cdr3_length: 16
clone_size: many
cdr3_nt: TGCAGCGTTGAATTTGAGGAGAGCTCTGGGGCCAACGTCCTGACTTTC
cdr3_aa: CSVEFEESSGANVLTF

j_call: TRBJ2-7
d_call: .
v_call: TRBV29-1
cdr3_length: 12
clone_size: many
cdr3_nt: TGCAGCGTTGAAGGGGGGGCGGGGGAGCAGTACTTC
cdr3_aa: CSVEGGAGEQYF

j_call: TRBJ1-1
d_call: .
v_call: TRBV7-8
cdr3_length: 16
clone_size: few
cdr3_nt: TGCGCCAGCAGCCAACCTTCCCAGGGACCGAACACTGAAGCTTTCTTT
cdr3_aa: CASSQPSQGPNTEAFF

j_call: TRBJ2-6
d_call: .
v_call: TRBV2
cdr3_length: 15
clone_size: few
cdr3_nt: TGTGCCAGCAGTGAAGGCCCCTCTGGGGCCAACGTCCTGACTTTC
cdr3_aa: CASSEGPSGANVLTF

j_call: TRBJ2-7
d_call: TRBD2
v_call: TRBV7-6
cdr3_length: 16
clone_size: .
cdr3_nt: TGTGCCAGCAGCCCACAGACTAGCCCGAGCTCCTACGAGCAGTACTTC
cdr3_aa: CASSPQTSPSSYEQYF

j_call: TRBJ1-2
d_call: .
v_call: TRBV5-6
cdr3_length: 13
clone_size: .
cdr3_nt: TGTGCCAGCAGCTTTACACAGGGTGGTGGCTACACCTTC
cdr3_aa: CASSFTQGGGYTF

j_call: TRBJ1-1
d_call: .
v_call: TRBV7-2
cdr3_length: 16
clone_size: .
cdr3_nt: TGTGCCAGCAGTTCAAGTGGGGGGTATGGAGGCACTGAAGCTTTCTTT
cdr3_aa: CASSSSGGYGGTEAFF

j_call: TRBJ1-5
d_call: TRBD1
v_call: TRBV7-2
cdr3_length: 15
clone_size: many
cdr3_nt: TGTGCCAGCAGCTTTGGGCGGACAGGGGGGTCTGCCCAGCATTTT
cdr3_aa: CASSFGRTGGSAQHF

j_call: TRBJ2-2
d_call: .
v_call: TRBV10-2
cdr3_length: 14
clone_size: .
cdr3_nt: TGTGCCAGCTCACCCGTCGCGAACACCGGGGAGCTGTTTTTT
cdr3_aa: CASSPVANTGELFF

j_call: TRBJ2-5
d_call: TRBD1
v_call: TRBV2
cdr3_length: 14
clone_size: .
cdr3_nt: TGTGCCGGCAGTACAGGGGGCGCGGGGGAGACCCAGTACTTC
cdr3_aa: CAGSTGGAGETQYF

j_call: TRBJ2-2
d_call: .
v_call: TRBV29-1
cdr3_length: 14
clone_size: few
cdr3_nt: TGCAGCGCCGCCGGGACGGCCCCCACCGGGGAGCTGTTTTTT
cdr3_aa: CSAAGTAPTGELFF

j_call: TRBJ1-5
d_call: .
v_call: TRBV4-2
cdr3_length: 15
clone_size: .
cdr3_nt: TGTGCCAGCAGCCAAGATCTGGTAACTAATCAGCCCCAGCATTTT
cdr3_aa: CASSQDLVTNQPQHF

j_call: TRBJ1-4
d_call: TRBD1
v_call: TRBV10-2
cdr3_length: 13
clone_size: once
cdr3_nt: TGCGCCAGCAGTGCCGGAGACAGGGCAAAACTGTTTTTT
cdr3_aa: CASSAGDRAKLFF

j_call: TRBJ2-5
d_call: .
v_call: TRBV9
cdr3_length: 17
clone_size: once
cdr3_nt: .
cdr3_aa: CASSFYICSALTETQYF

j_call: TRBJ2-5
d_call: .
v_call: TRBV7-6
cdr3_length: 13
clone_size: .
cdr3_nt: TGTGCCAGCAGCTCAGGGTCCCGGGGGACCCAGTACTTC
cdr3_aa: CASSSGSRGTQYF

j_call: TRBJ2-7
d_call: .
v_call: TRBV2
cdr3_length: 14
clone_size: .
cdr3_nt: TGTGCCAGCAGCCCTGGTCGGCGCTCCTACGAGCAGTACTTC
cdr3_aa: CASSPGRRSYEQYF

j_call: TRBJ1-2
d_call: TRBD1
v_call: TRBV7-9
cdr3_length: 13
clone_size: many
cdr3_nt: TGTGCCAGCAGCCGACAGGGGGCGAATGGCTACACCTTC
cdr3_aa: CASSRQGANGYTF

j_call: TRBJ2-7
d_call: TRBD1
v_call: TRBV7-8
cdr3_length: 13
clone_size: .
cdr3_nt: TGTGCCAGCAGGATGGACAGGGCGTTCGAGCAGTACTTC
cdr3_aa: CASRMDRAFEQYF

j_call: TRBJ1-5
d_call: .
v_call: TRBV19
cdr3_length: 12
clone_size: many
cdr3_nt: TGTGCCAGTAGTATGGAGGGGAAGCCCCAGCATTTT
cdr3_aa: CASSMEGKPQHF

j_call: TRBJ2-7
d_call: TRBD2
v_call: TRBV2
cdr3_length: 15
clone_size: .
cdr3_nt: TGTGCCAGCAGGATCTCGGGGGAGGGAGGCTACGAGCAGTACTTC
cdr3_aa: CASRISGEGGYEQYF

j_call: TRBJ1-2
d_call: TRBD1
v_call: TRBV15
cdr3_length: 14
clone_size: .
cdr3_nt: TGTGCCACCAGCCAAGATCCCGGGACAGATGGCTACACCTTC
cdr3_aa: CATSQDPGTDGYTF

j_call: TRBJ2-5
d_call: TRBD1
v_call: TRBV10-3
cdr3_length: 14
clone_size: .
cdr3_nt: TGTGCCATCAGGCTGACAGGGAAACAAGAGACCCAGTACTTC
cdr3_aa: CAIRLTGKQETQYF

j_call: TRBJ1-1
d_call: .
v_call: TRBV15
cdr3_length: 14
clone_size: .
cdr3_nt: TGTGCCACCAGCAAATTGCCAGCAGGGAGGGAAGCTTTCTTT
cdr3_aa: CATSKLPAGREAFF

j_call: TRBJ1-1
d_call: .
v_call: TRBV7-9
cdr3_length: 16
clone_size: few
cdr3_nt: TGTGCCAGCAGCTTTGAAGGATTGGTGGGGAACACTGAAGCTTTCTTT
cdr3_aa: CASSFEGLVGNTEAFF